The next 2 T cell receptor beta chains were all read from a single sample in a study of blood T cell repertoires in COVID-19. Assay: immunoSEQ multiplex PCR; the TCRdb copy retains only in-frame clones and omits some. This table holds around 140,000 clones, 65% to 80% found once. Material: peripheral blood. The receptor set was obtained from a woman in her sixties with acute or convalescent COVID-19.

The rearrangement joins TRBV13 to TRBJ2-1, with TRBD2 matching 14 bases. This CDR3 is 17 amino acids long. Germline V gene data show CDR1 as PRHDT and CDR2 as FYEKMQ (reference sequence). The J segment lost 7 bases and the V segment lost 4 bases, leaving 9 bases of the junction unmatched. This chain's CDR3 is CASSSRGLAGGRNEQFF. CDR3 bases: TGTGCCAGCAGCTCGCGCGGACTAGCGGGAGGAAGGAATGAGCAGTTCTTC.

In this sample, this clone turned up once. V and J are TRBV16 and TRBJ2-7; weak D call: TRBD2 (6 bases). Deletions cut 4 bases from V and 0 bases from J, with 10 bases between. The CDR3 loop spans 14 amino acids. Germline loops: CDR1 KGHSY, CDR2 FQNENV. CDR3 sequence reads: CASSPGLSSYEQYF. The DNA for the CDR3 is TGTGCCAGCAGCCCTGGACTATCCTCCTACGAGCAGTACTTC.